The rows below give T cell receptor beta chains drawn from one sample of a study of CD8+ T cells in alopecia areata. The data were produced by immunoSEQ multiplex PCR, yet TCRdb's version contains in-frame clones alone and is incomplete. This table has some 180,000 clones, about 48% appearing once. This specimen was CD8+ T cells sorted from blood, taken at week 24, from a patient treated with tofacitinib. Receptors were obtained from a human donor with alopecia areata. CDR3s include the opening cysteine and the closing phenylalanine or tryptophan. Fields, in order: D gene, J gene, V gene, clone size, CDR3 protein, CDR3 DNA. The D gene is left open where the match is weak. A clone size is listed for some rows: how often the clone was seen (once, few, many), or a class if it is expanded.

- TRBJ1-4 TRBV25-1 - CASSDGEKLFF TGTGCCAGCAGTGATGGTGAAAAACTGTTTTTT
- TRBJ2-2 TRBV6-5 - CASSYRTPGELFF TGTGCCAGCAGTTACAGGACCCCCGGGGAGCTGTTTTTT
- TRBJ2-7 TRBV7-9 - CASSSDNYEQYF TGTGCCAGCAGCTCGGACAACTACGAGCAGTACTTC
TRBD2 TRBJ2-1 TRBV29-1 few CSVEVPSGGNEQFF TGCAGCGTTGAAGTCCCTAGCGGGGGGAATGAGCAGTTCTTC
- TRBJ2-3 TRBV4-3 few CASSQDRASTDTQYF TGCGCCAGCAGCCAAGATCGGGCGAGCACAGATACGCAGTATTTT
- TRBJ2-3 TRBV29-1 - CSAAGFEGLDTQYF TGCAGCGCCGCTGGTTTTGAGGGGCTGGATACGCAGTATTTT
TRBD1 TRBJ1-1 TRBV29-1 - CSVVGGTDTEAFF TGCAGCGTTGTGGGTGGGACAGACACTGAAGCTTTCTTT
TRBD2 TRBJ2-1 TRBV6-5 - CASRSGGAHNEQFF TGTGCCAGCAGGAGCGGGGGGGCCCACAATGAGCAGTTCTTC
- TRBJ2-3 TRBV10-2 - CASTDKGKADTQYF TGCGCCAGCACGGACAAGGGAAAGGCAGATACGCAGTATTTT
TRBD1 TRBJ1-3 TRBV9 few CASSPPDRRDTIYF TGTGCCAGCAGCCCCCCGGACAGGCGGGACACCATATATTTT
- TRBJ1-1 TRBV30 - CAWSYTEAFF TGTGCCTGGAGCTACACTGAAGCTTTCTTT
- TRBJ1-6 TRBV4-1 - CASSQDLSPLHF TGCGCCAGCAGCCAAGATCTTTCACCCCTCCACTTT
TRBD2 TRBJ2-1 TRBV5-6 few CASRPGGNEQFF TGTGCCAGCAGACCGGGGGGCAATGAGCAGTTCTTC
- TRBJ1-6 TRBV28 - CASSFPTYNSPLHF TGTGCCAGCAGTTTCCCTACCTATAATTCACCCCTCCACTTT
- TRBJ2-7 TRBV2 - CASNGADITYEQYF TGTGCCAGCAACGGCGCAGATATAACCTACGAGCAGTACTTC
- TRBJ1-1 TRBV5-1 - CASSLAQESTEAFF TGCGCCAGCAGCTTGGCTCAGGAGAGCACTGAAGCTTTCTTT
- TRBJ2-2 TRBV21-1 - CASSKGSSRPGELFF TGTGCCAGCAGCAAAGGGAGCAGCCGTCCCGGGGAGCTGTTTTTT
- TRBJ2-6 TRBV15 few CATSGQSSGANVLTF TGTGCCACCAGCGGACAGAGCTCTGGGGCCAACGTCCTGACTTTC
- TRBJ1-2 TRBV30 - CAWSVGAGAGNYGYTF TGTGCCTGGAGTGTAGGTGCAGGTGCGGGCAACTATGGCTACACCTTC
- TRBJ2-2 TRBV6-1 - CASSAHLTGEDTGELFF TGTGCCAGCAGTGCGCACTTAACAGGGGAGGACACCGGGGAGCTGTTTTTT
TRBD1 TRBJ2-5 TRBV27 - CASSSLGQPGGTQYF TGTGCCAGCAGTTCGTTGGGACAGCCAGGCGGGACCCAGTACTTC
- TRBJ1-2 TRBV9 - CASSVGSDANYGYTF TGTGCCAGCAGCGTAGGGTCAGATGCTAACTATGGCTACACCTTC
- TRBJ2-1 TRBV30 - CAWSVGGDASYNEQFF TGTGCCTGGAGTGTTGGCGGAGACGCTTCCTACAATGAGCAGTTCTTC
TRBD1 TRBJ1-3 TRBV4-3 - CASSQAGEGAGNTIYF TGCGCCAGCAGCCAAGCCGGAGAGGGGGCGGGAAACACCATATATTTT
- TRBJ1-1 TRBV27 - CASSLWGGKGPEAFF TGTGCCAGCAGTTTATGGGGAGGTAAGGGACCTGAAGCTTTCTTT
TRBD2 TRBJ2-3 TRBV9 - CASSASGGDSTDTQYF TGTGCCAGCAGCGCTAGCGGGGGGGATAGCACAGATACGCAGTATTTT
- TRBJ2-2 TRBV9 - CASSQVAGELFF TGTGCCAGCAGCCAAGTTGCCGGGGAGCTGTTTTTT
- TRBJ2-7 TRBV19 few CASSMGDGLMSYEQYF TGTGCCAGTAGTATGGGGGACGGACTTATGTCTTACGAGCAGTACTTC
- TRBJ2-1 TRBV7-6 few CASSLVYNEQFF TGTGCCAGCAGCTTAGTCTACAATGAGCAGTTCTTC
TRBD1 TRBJ2-7 TRBV30 - CAWLIGQDGYEQYF TGTGCCTGGCTAATAGGACAGGACGGCTACGAGCAGTACTTC
TRBD2 TRBJ2-3 TRBV19 few CASMGGTETQYF TGTGCCAGCATGGGAGGGACGGAAACGCAGTATTTT
- TRBJ2-7 TRBV11-2 few CASSLTVFEQYF TGTGCCAGCAGCTTGACAGTTTTCGAGCAGTACTTC
- TRBJ2-7 TRBV30 - CAWSVNLATEQYF TGTGCCTGGAGTGTAAATTTGGCGACGGAGCAGTACTTC
- TRBJ2-1 TRBV6-5 - CASSYSEGSNEQFF TGTGCCAGCAGTTACTCGGAGGGGAGCAATGAGCAGTTCTTC
- TRBJ2-3 TRBV29-1 - CSVHHRGTQYF TGCAGCGTACACCATCGGGGTACGCAGTATTTT
- TRBJ1-1 TRBV10-3 - CAISESGSFNTEAFF TGTGCCATCAGTGAGTCCGGCAGCTTCAACACTGAAGCTTTCTTT
- TRBJ2-5 TRBV7-3 - CASSADSGSQETQYF TGCGCCAGCAGCGCTGATAGCGGATCACAAGAGACCCAGTACTTC
- TRBJ2-1 TRBV7-8 - CASSLGRGDEQFF TGTGCCAGCAGCTTAGGACGTGGGGATGAGCAGTTCTTC
- TRBJ1-1 TRBV7-9 - CASSFGEGNTEAFF TGTGCCAGCAGCTTCGGAGAAGGGAACACTGAAGCTTTCTTT
TRBD2 TRBJ2-3 TRBV30 - CAWSGLAGTDTQYF TGTGCCTGGAGCGGACTAGCGGGGACAGATACGCAGTATTTT
- TRBJ1-1 TRBV5-6 few CASSLGFMNTEAFF TGTGCCAGCAGCTTGGGATTCATGAACACTGAAGCTTTCTTT
- TRBJ1-4 TRBV5-6 once CASSLGAYGSEKLFF TGTGCCAGCAGCTTGGGTGCGTACGGGAGTGAAAAACTGTTTTTT
- TRBJ2-5 TRBV27 few CASSPSELDTQYF TGTGCCAGCAGTCCGTCTGAGTTGGATACCCAGTACTTC
- TRBJ1-1 TRBV29-1 few CSVESVGNTEAFF TGCAGCGTTGAATCGGTGGGGAACACTGAAGCTTTCTTT
TRBD1 TRBJ1-1 TRBV13 - CASSSSTGSTRRTEAFF TGTGCCAGCAGCTCCTCGACAGGGTCGACAAGGAGGACTGAAGCTTTCTTT
- TRBJ1-1 TRBV27 - CASSFREPPEAFF TGTGCCAGCAGTTTCCGGGAGCCCCCTGAAGCTTTCTTT
- TRBJ2-1 TRBV5-4 - CASSLPDLGNEQFF TGTGCCAGCAGCCTTCCCGACTTGGGGAATGAGCAGTTCTTC
TRBD1 TRBJ2-2 TRBV11-2 - CASSSQGTGELFF TGTGCCAGCAGTTCACAGGGGACCGGGGAGCTGTTTTTT
TRBD2 TRBJ2-7 TRBV11-2 few CASSLKPGPGLANEQYF TGTGCCAGCAGCTTAAAACCGGGACCGGGACTAGCGAACGAGCAGTACTTC
- TRBJ1-1 TRBV29-1 few CSVEFRGEATEAFF TGCAGCGTGGAGTTTCGGGGGGAGGCCACTGAAGCTTTCTTT